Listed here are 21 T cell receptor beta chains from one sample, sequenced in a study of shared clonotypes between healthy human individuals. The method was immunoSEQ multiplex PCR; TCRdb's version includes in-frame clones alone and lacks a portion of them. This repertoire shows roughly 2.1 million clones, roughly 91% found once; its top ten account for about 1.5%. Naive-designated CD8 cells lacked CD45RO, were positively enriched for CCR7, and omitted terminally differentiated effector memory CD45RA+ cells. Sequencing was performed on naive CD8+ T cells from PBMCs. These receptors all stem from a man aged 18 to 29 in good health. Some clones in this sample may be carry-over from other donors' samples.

CDR3 DNA sequence: TGTGCCAGCAGTTTATCCGGCCCGCTGGGACTTCTCCGTAGAGATACGCAGTATTTT. This gives the protein CASSLSGPLGLLRRDTQYF. The chain recombines TRBV28 with TRBJ2-3; a weak D match, TRBD2 (6 bases). Germline loops: CDR1 MDHEN, CDR2 SYDVKM. This CDR3 spans 19 amino acids. Trimming removed 1 base from V and 5 bases from J, with 25 bases in between.

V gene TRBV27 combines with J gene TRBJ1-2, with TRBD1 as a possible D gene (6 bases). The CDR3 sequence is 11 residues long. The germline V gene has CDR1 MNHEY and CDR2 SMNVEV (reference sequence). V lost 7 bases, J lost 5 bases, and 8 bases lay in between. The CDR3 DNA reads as TGTGCCAGCATGGGGGCTTATGGCTACACCTTC. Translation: CASMGAYGYTF.

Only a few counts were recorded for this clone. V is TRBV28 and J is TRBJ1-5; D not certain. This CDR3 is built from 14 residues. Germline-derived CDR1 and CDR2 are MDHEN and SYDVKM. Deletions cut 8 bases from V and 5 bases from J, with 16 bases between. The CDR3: CASLALLTDQPQHF. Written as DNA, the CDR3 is TGTGCCAGCCTCGCCCTCCTAACGGATCAGCCCCAGCATTTT.

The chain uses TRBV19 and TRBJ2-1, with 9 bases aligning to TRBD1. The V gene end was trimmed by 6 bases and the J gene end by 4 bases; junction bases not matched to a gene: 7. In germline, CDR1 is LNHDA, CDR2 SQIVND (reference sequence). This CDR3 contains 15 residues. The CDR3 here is CASSSGTGPYNEQFF. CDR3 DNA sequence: TGTGCCAGTAGCTCCGGGACAGGGCCGTACAATGAGCAGTTCTTC.

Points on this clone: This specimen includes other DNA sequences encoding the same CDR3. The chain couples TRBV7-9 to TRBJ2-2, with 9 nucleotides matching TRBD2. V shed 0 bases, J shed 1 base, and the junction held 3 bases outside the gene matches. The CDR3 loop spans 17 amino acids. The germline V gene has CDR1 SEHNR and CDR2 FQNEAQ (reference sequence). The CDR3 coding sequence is TGTGCCAGCAGCTTAGCCCTAGCGGGGTTGAACACCGGGGAGCTGTTTTTT. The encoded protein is CASSLALAGLNTGELFF.

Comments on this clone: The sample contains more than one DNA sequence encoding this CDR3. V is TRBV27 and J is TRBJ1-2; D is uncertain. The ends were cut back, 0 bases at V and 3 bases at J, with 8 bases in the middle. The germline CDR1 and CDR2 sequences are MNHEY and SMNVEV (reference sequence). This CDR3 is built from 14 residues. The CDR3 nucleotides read TGTGCCAGCAGTTTATCGGCAGGACACTATGGCTACACCTTC. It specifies CASSLSAGHYGYTF.

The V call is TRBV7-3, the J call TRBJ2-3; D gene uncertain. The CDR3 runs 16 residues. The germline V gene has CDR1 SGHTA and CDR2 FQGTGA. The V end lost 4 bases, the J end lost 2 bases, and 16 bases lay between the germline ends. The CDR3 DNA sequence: TGTGCCAGCAGCTCAGGACCCTACAGACTCACAGATACGCAGTATTTT. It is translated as CASSSGPYRLTDTQYF.

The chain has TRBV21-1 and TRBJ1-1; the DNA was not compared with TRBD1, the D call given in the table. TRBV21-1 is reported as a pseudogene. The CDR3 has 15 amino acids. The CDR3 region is CASSKGIGEGDQAFF. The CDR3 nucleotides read TGTGCCAGCAGCAAAGGAATTGGTGAGGGGGATCAGGCTTTCTTT.

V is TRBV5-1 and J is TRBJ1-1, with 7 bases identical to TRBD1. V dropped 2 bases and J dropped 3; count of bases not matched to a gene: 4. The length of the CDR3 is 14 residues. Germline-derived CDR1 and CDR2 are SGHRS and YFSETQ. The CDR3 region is CASSFGTADTEAFF. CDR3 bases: TGCGCCAGCAGCTTTGGGACAGCGGACACTGAAGCTTTCTTT.

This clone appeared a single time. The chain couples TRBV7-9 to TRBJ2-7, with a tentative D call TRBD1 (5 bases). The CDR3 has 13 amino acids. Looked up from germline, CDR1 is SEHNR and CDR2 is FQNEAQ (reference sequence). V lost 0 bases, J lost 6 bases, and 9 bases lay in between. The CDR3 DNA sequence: TGTGCCAGCAGCTTAGCGGGGCCCGCCGAGCAGTACTTC. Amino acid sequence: CASSLAGPAEQYF. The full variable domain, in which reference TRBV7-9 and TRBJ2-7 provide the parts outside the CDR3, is DTGVSQNPRHKITKRGQNVTFRCDPISEHNRLYWYRQTLGQGPEFLTYFQNEAQLEKSRLLSDRFSAERPKGSFSTLEIQRTEQGDSAMYLCASSLAGPAEQYFGPGTRLTVT.

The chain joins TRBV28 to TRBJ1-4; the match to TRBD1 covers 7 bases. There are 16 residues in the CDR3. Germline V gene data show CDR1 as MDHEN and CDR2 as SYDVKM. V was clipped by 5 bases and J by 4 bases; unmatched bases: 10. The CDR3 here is CASSPRWDSDNEKLFF. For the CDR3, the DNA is TGTGCCAGCAGTCCGCGTTGGGACAGCGATAATGAAAAACTGTTTTTT.

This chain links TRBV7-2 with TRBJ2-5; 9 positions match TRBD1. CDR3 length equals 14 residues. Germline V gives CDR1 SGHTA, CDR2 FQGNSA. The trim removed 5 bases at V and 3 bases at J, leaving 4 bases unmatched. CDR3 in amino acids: CASSQRTGEETQYF. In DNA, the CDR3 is TGTGCCAGCAGCCAACGGACAGGGGAAGAGACCCAGTACTTC.

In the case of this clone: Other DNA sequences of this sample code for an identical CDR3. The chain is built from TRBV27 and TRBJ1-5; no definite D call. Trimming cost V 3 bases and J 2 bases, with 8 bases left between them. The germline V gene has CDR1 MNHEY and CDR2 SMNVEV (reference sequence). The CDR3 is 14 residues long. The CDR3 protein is CASSFTGGNQPQHF. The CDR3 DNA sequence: TGTGCCAGCAGTTTCACGGGAGGCAATCAGCCCCAGCATTTT.

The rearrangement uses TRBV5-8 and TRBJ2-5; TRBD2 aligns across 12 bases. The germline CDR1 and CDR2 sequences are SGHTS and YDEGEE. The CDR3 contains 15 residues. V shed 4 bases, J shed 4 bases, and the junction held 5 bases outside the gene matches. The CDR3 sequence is CASSPAGLAGETQYF. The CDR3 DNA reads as TGTGCCAGCAGCCCTGCGGGACTAGCGGGAGAGACCCAGTACTTC.

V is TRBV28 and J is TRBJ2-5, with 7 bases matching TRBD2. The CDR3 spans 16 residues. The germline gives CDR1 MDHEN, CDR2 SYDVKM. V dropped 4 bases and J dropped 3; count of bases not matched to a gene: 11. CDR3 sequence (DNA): TGTGCCAGCAGTTCCCCGGGGGAGGGATTAGAAGAGACCCAGTACTTC. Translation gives CASSSPGEGLEETQYF.

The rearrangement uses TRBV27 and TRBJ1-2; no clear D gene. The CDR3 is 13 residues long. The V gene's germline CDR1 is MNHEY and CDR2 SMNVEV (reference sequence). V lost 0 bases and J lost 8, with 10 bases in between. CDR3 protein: CASSLSPPLGYTF. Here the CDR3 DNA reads TGTGCCAGCAGTTTATCGCCCCCCCTCGGCTACACCTTC.

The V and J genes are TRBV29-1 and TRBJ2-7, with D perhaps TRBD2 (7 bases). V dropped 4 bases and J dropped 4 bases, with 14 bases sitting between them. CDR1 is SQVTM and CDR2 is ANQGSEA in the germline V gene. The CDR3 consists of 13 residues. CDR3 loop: CSVAGGAIYEQYF. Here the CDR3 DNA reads TGCAGCGTTGCTGGGGGGGCGATTTACGAGCAGTACTTC.

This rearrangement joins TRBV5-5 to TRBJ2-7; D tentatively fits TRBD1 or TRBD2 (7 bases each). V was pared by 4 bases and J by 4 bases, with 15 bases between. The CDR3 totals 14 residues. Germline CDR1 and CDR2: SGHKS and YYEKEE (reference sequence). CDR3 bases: TGTGCCAGCAGCCCCGGGGGGACAGCATACGAGCAGTACTTC. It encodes CASSPGGTAYEQYF.

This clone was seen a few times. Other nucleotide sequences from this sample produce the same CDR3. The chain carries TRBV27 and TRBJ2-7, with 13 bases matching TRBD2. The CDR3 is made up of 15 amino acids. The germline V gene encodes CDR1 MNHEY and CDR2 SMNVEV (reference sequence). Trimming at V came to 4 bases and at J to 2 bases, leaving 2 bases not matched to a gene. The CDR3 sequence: CASSYGTSGTYEQYF. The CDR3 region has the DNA TGTGCCAGCAGTTACGGGACTAGCGGGACCTACGAGCAGTACTTC.

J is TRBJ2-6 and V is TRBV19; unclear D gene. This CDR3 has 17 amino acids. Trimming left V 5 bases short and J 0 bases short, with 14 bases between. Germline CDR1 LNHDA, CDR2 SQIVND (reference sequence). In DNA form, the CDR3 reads TGTGCCAGTAGTCCTCTGGGGTTTAGCTCTGGGGCCAACGTCCTGACTTTC. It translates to CASSPLGFSSGANVLTF.

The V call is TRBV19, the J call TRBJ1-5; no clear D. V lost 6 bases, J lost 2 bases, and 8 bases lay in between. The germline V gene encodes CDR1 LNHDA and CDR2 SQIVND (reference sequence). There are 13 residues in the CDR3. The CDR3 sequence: CASSWVGNQPQHF. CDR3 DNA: TGTGCCAGTAGCTGGGTTGGCAATCAGCCCCAGCATTTT.